What follows describes a single TCR beta chain. Measured with immunoSEQ multiplex PCR; TCRdb has only the in-frame clones, and not every one. The sample contains fewer than 700,000 clones, 85% to 90% of which appear only once. The source of the sample is a study of blood T cell repertoires in COVID-19. Study-wide background: The United States, Italy and Spain provided the acute and convalescent COVID-19 samples. Nucleic acid was either cDNA or gDNA, and it came from T cells, B-cell-depleted T cells, or PBMCs.

The CDR3 has 14 residues. The germline CDR1 and CDR2 sequences are SEHNR and FQNEAQ (reference sequence). Trimming removed 5 bases at V and 4 bases at J, with 15 bases between. It was during active infection that Seattle patients were enrolled and then longitudinally followed. What was sequenced was peripheral blood. The J gene is TRBJ2-7, the V gene TRBV7-9, with a possible D match to TRBD2 (6 bases). The source is a woman aged 45-59 years with COVID-19, enrolled during active disease. CDR3 residues: CASSRGGRGYEQYF. The CDR3 nucleotides read TGTGCCAGCAGCCGTGGGGGACGGGGGTACGAGCAGTACTTC.